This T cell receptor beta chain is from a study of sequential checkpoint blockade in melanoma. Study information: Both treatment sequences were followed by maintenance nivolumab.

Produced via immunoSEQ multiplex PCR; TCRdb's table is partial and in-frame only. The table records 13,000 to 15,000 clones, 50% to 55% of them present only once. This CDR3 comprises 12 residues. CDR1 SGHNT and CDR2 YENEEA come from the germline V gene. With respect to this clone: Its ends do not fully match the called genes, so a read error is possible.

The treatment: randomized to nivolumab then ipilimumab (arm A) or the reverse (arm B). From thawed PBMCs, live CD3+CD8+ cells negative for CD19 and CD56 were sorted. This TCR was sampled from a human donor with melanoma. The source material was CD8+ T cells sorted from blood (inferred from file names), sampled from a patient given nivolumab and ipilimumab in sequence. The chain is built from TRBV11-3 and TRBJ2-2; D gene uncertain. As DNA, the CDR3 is TGTGCCAGCAGCTCCGACACGGGGGAGCTGTTTTTT. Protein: CASSSDTGELFF.